One T cell receptor beta chain is described in this entry. The sample comes from a study of cytomegalovirus exposure and HLA in healthy donors. Study background: Genotyping showed less than 85% of 398 donors falling in the Caucasian-associated ancestry cluster.

CDR3 length: 15 residues. From germline, CDR1 is MNHEY and CDR2 SVGAGI. V was clipped by 0 bases and J by 3 bases; unmatched bases: 3. The PCR ran on 60 Vbeta and 13 Jbeta primers. The repertoire was sequenced with immunoSEQ multiplex PCR; TCRdb's copy has only in-frame clones and lacks some. The data hold 150,000 to 200,000 clones, with roughly 80% observed a single time. The receptor's source is a female donor in good health and CMV-seronegative. This chain connects TRBV6-5 to TRBJ2-7; 9 bases fit TRBD2. The sequenced sample was PBMCs. In DNA, the CDR3 is TGTGCCAGCAGTTACTCCCGGCGGGGGGGCTACGAGCAGTACTTC. Residues: CASSYSRRGGYEQYF.